These 25 T cell receptor beta chains share one sample of origin, sequenced in a study of T cell responses to AZD1222 COVID-19 vaccine. Libraries were prepared by immunoSEQ multiplex PCR; TCRdb keeps only in-frame clonotypes and omits some of them. Of about 140,000 clones in the sample, 92% were seen once. Sequences were derived from peripheral blood, sampled 28 days after the second AZD1222 dose. The receptors here all came from an adult who received the AZD1222 COVID-19 vaccine.

In this sample, this clone turned up once. This chain uses TRBV7-2 with TRBJ1-1; D is perhaps TRBD1 (5 bases). Between the trimmed V and J ends, which lost 5 bases and 2 bases, there was a span of 18 bases. The germline CDR1 and CDR2 sequences are SGHTA and FQGNSA. CDR3 size: 16 residues. The CDR3 is CASSPIPGTANTEAFF. The CDR3 DNA reads as TGTGCCAGCAGCCCAATCCCGGGGACGGCAAACACTGAAGCTTTCTTT.

The chain carries TRBV7-9 and TRBJ1-4; D may be TRBD1 (5 bases). Germline assignment: CDR1 SEHNR and CDR2 FQNEAQ (reference sequence). The CDR3 runs 17 residues. With 5 bases removed from V and 7 bases from J, the gap between germline ends came to 23 bases. The CDR3 DNA reads as TGTGCCAGCAGCCTAAGTCGGAGGGGTGGGCAGCTTGAAAAACTGTTTTTT. The encoded protein is CASSLSRRGGQLEKLFF.

This sequence joins TRBV7-9 and TRBJ2-3; 12 nucleotides agree with TRBD2. V dropped 3 bases and J dropped 4; count of bases not matched to a gene: 5. The CDR3 is 16 residues long. Looked up from germline, CDR1 is SEHNR and CDR2 is FQNEAQ (reference sequence). The CDR3 DNA reads TGTGCCAGCAGCTTTGCGACTAGCGGGAGTTCAGATACGCAGTATTTT. Its translation is CASSFATSGSSDTQYF.

Written as DNA, the CDR3 is TGTGCCAGTGGCACTAGCGGGAGTCCCCTCGAGCAGTACTTC. This sequence encodes CASGTSGSPLEQYF. The chain joins TRBV25-1 to TRBJ2-7; 11 bases align to TRBD2. The CDR3 is 14 residues long. The ends lost 9 bases at V and 6 bases at J; junction bases unmatched: 10. The V gene's germline CDR1 is MGHDK and CDR2 SYGVNS.

This chain joins TRBV18 and TRBJ2-7; 10 positions match TRBD2. CDR3 length: 16 residues. The germline V gene has CDR1 KGHSH and CDR2 LQKENI. Unmatched junction bases numbered 9, after V lost 3 bases and J lost 4 bases. The CDR3 reads CASSPADGAGGYEQYF. The CDR3 nucleotides are TGTGCCAGCTCACCCGCCGATGGAGCGGGGGGGTACGAGCAGTACTTC.

The chain uses TRBV6-2 or TRBV6-3 and TRBJ1-1; no firm D call. The CDR3 runs 14 residues. The germline V gene has CDR1 MNHEY and CDR2 SVGEGT. V was shortened by 5 bases and J by 5 bases, with 15 bases between the two germline ends. CDR3 sequence: CASSRGSKRTEAFF. The CDR3 DNA is TGTGCCAGCAGTCGAGGGTCTAAAAGGACTGAAGCTTTCTTT.

The V and J genes are TRBV5-5 and TRBJ1-2; no clear D. Germline V gives CDR1 SGHKS, CDR2 YYEKEE (reference sequence). CDR3 length: 11 residues. V was trimmed by 0 bases and J by 8 bases, leaving 5 bases between them. CDR3 in DNA: TGTGCCAGCAGCTTGGGGCCCGGCTACACCTTC. Protein: CASSLGPGYTF.

This chain connects TRBV5-1 to TRBJ1-2; 9 bases line up with TRBD1. CDR1 is SGHRS, CDR2 YFSETQ, per germline. The junction had 11 bases not matched to a gene; V was cut back by 3 bases and J by 8 bases. The CDR3 runs 15 residues. This CDR3 is CASSSQGTGYDGYTF. The CDR3 DNA sequence: TGCGCCAGCAGCTCCCAGGGGACAGGGTATGACGGCTACACCTTC.

The chain has TRBV20-1 and TRBJ2-1; TRBD2 aligns across 13 bases. The CDR3 runs 14 residues. Germline trimming cut 3 bases from V and 5 bases from J; bases unmatched to any gene: 1. Germline V gives CDR1 DFQATT, CDR2 SNEGSKA (reference sequence). In DNA, the CDR3 is TGCAGTGCTAGTACTAGCGGGAGGGACAATGAGCAGTTCTTC. Translating it yields CSASTSGRDNEQFF.

V gene TRBV28 combines with J gene TRBJ1-1; D is unresolved. The germline gives CDR1 MDHEN, CDR2 SYDVKM. The CDR3 has 12 amino acids. The V and J ends lost 6 bases and 5 bases respectively, with 10 bases between them. CDR3 nucleotide sequence: TGTGCCAGCAGCCGCGTGTGGACTGAAGCTTTCTTT. This translates into CASSRVWTEAFF.

The chain combines TRBV29-1 with TRBJ1-2; TRBD1 might be the D (6 bases). V lost 4 bases and J lost 8, with 17 bases in between. This CDR3 is 13 amino acids long. The germline V gene has CDR1 SQVTM and CDR2 ANQGSEA. The CDR3 sequence is CSVAGGSEGGYTF. The CDR3 DNA reads TGCAGCGTTGCGGGGGGCTCCGAAGGGGGCTACACCTTC.

This chain's CDR3 is CASREILTNTGELFF. The CDR3 DNA reads TGTGCCAGTAGAGAGATCCTTACGAACACCGGGGAGCTGTTTTTT. J is TRBJ2-2 and V is TRBV19; no definite D call. V lost 6 bases, J lost 0 bases, and 11 bases lay in between. This CDR3 is 15 amino acids long. Germline CDR1 reads LNHDA; CDR2 reads SQIVND (reference sequence).

This clone occurred a few times. This rearrangement joins TRBV6-5 to TRBJ1-2; D remains unclear. This CDR3 is built from 15 residues. Per the germline V gene, CDR1 is MNHEY and CDR2 is SVGAGI. V lost 8 bases and J lost 4, with 20 bases in between. The CDR3 sequence is CASYPLLAASYGYTF. For the CDR3, the DNA is TGTGCCAGCTACCCCCTATTGGCAGCGAGCTATGGCTACACCTTC.

The chain couples TRBV29-1 to TRBJ2-5, with D possibly being TRBD1 or TRBD2 (5 bases each). CDR3 length: 13 amino acids. Germline CDR1 reads SQVTM; CDR2 reads ANQGSEA. Trimming shortened V by 2 bases and J by 5 bases, and 12 bases separated the two germline ends. CDR3 bases: TGCAGCGTTGAAAGGGGAGTTGGGGAGACCCAGTACTTC. Translating it yields CSVERGVGETQYF. The whole variable domain, remainder taken from reference TRBV29-1 and TRBJ2-5, is SAVISQKPSRDICQRGTSLTIQCQVDSQVTMMFWYRQQPGQSLTLIATANQGSEATYESGFVIDKFPISRPNLTFSTLTVSNMSPEDSSIYLCSVERGVGETQYFGPGTRLLVL.

This chain connects TRBV10-1 to TRBJ1-4, with a weak D call TRBD1 (6 bases). The V gene lost 9 bases and the J gene lost 8 bases, with 16 bases spanning the gap. CDR1 and CDR2 from the germline V gene are WNHNN and SYGVQD (reference sequence). The length of the CDR3 is 13 residues. The CDR3 is CARRGSSREKLFF. CDR3 nucleotides: TGCGCCAGAAGGGGGAGCAGCAGGGAAAAACTGTTTTTT.

This chain connects TRBV13 to TRBJ2-1; 8 bases are a match to TRBD2. Looked up from germline, CDR1 is PRHDT and CDR2 is FYEKMQ (reference sequence). V was pared by 2 bases and J by 2 bases, with 5 bases of the junction left unmatched. The CDR3 totals 16 residues. CDR3 DNA: TGTGCCAGCAGCTTAAACGGGAGGGCCGCCTACAATGAGCAGTTCTTC. Its translation: CASSLNGRAAYNEQFF.

This clone has just a few counts. This sequence joins TRBV2 and TRBJ2-7; 8 bases line up with TRBD2. The CDR3 is made up of 12 amino acids. Looked up from germline, CDR1 is SNHLY and CDR2 is FYNNEI. The V gene end was trimmed by 7 bases and the J gene end by 2 bases; junction bases not matched to a gene: 1. The CDR3 is CASKAGAYEQYF. CDR3 bases: TGTGCCAGCAAAGCGGGAGCCTACGAGCAGTACTTC.

This clone was counted between two and nine times. The CDR3 loop reads CASSFTAGNTIYF. The CDR3 region has the DNA TGTGCCAGCAGTTTCACAGCCGGAAACACCATATATTTT. This sequence joins TRBV27 and TRBJ1-3; D remains ambiguous. CDR3 size: 13 residues. V was cut by 3 bases and J by 4 bases, with 7 bases left in between. Germline CDR1 reads MNHEY; CDR2 reads SMNVEV (reference sequence).

The J gene is TRBJ2-5, the V gene TRBV11-2, with D tentatively TRBD2 (5 bases). The CDR3 has 13 residues. Germline V gives CDR1 SGHAT, CDR2 FQNNGV. V lost 4 bases and J 5 bases, leaving 11 bases between the germline ends. CDR3 sequence: CASSYRPGETQYF. Written as DNA, the CDR3 is TGTGCCAGCAGCTACCGACCGGGGGAGACCCAGTACTTC. The whole variable domain, remainder taken from reference TRBV11-2 and TRBJ2-5, is EAGVAQSPRYKIIEKRQSVAFWCNPISGHATLYWYQQILGQGPKLLIQFQNNGVVDDSQLPKDRFSAERLKGVDSTLKIQPAKLEDSAVYLCASSYRPGETQYFGPGTRLLVL.

This clone has only one observation. The J gene is TRBJ2-5, the V gene TRBV4-3; 9 bases are shared with TRBD2. The germline gives CDR1 LGHNA, CDR2 YSLEER. This CDR3 region has 16 residues. V was clipped by 4 bases and J by 1 base; unmatched bases: 7. Here the CDR3 DNA reads TGCGCCAGCAGCCCCCTAGCGGGGAGAACCCAAGAGACCCAGTACTTC. This translates into CASSPLAGRTQETQYF.

As DNA, the CDR3 is TGTGCCAGCAGCTTAGCGCTGGGGAATCCGCGTAAGGGACGGGAAGAAGACCTTCGCTACACCTTC. Its protein product is CASSLALGNPRKGREEDLRYTF. The V and J genes are TRBV7-6 and TRBJ1-2, with D tentatively TRBD1 (5 bases). The ends were cut back, 0 bases at V and 9 bases at J, with 38 bases in the middle. Germline V CDR1 and CDR2: SGHVS, FNYEAQ. The CDR3 is 22 amino acids.

The gene calls are TRBV9 and TRBJ2-1, with unresolved D. The V gene lost 0 bases and the J gene lost 3 bases, with 7 bases spanning the gap. Germline assignment: CDR1 SGDLS and CDR2 YYNGEE. CDR3 length equals 14 residues. As DNA, the CDR3 is TGTGCCAGCAGCGTAGTGGGCGGCTACAATGAGCAGTTCTTC. Translated, it gives CASSVVGGYNEQFF. Full variable domain (remainder filled in from reference TRBV9 and TRBJ2-1): DSGVTQTPKHLITATGQRVTLRCSPRSGDLSVYWYQQSLDQGLQFLIQYYNGEERAKGNILERFSAQQFPDLHSELNLSSLELGDSALYFCASSVVGGYNEQFFGPGTRLTVL.

The V gene is TRBV18, the J gene TRBJ1-1; D remains ambiguous. CDR1 is KGHSH and CDR2 is LQKENI in the germline V gene. Trimming shortened V by 4 bases and J by 1 base, and 7 bases separated the two germline ends. This CDR3 comprises 13 residues. CDR3 sequence: CASSQEGNTEAFF. The CDR3 DNA reads as TGTGCCAGCTCACAGGAGGGGAACACTGAAGCTTTCTTT.

The CDR3 region has the DNA TGCGCCAGCAGCCACTTTCCGGCTAGCGGAAACACCGGGGAGCTGTTTTTT. Protein product: CASSHFPASGNTGELFF. This chain links TRBV4-1 with TRBJ2-2; 7 nucleotides line up with TRBD2. With V trimmed by 3 bases and J by 2 bases, 9 bases remained unmatched. The CDR3 loop spans 17 amino acids. Germline loops: CDR1 MGHRA, CDR2 YSYEKL.

V is TRBV2 and J is TRBJ1-6; tentatively, D is TRBD1 (6 bases). Germline V gene data show CDR1 as SNHLY and CDR2 as FYNNEI. V was shortened by 6 bases and J by 4 bases, with 10 bases between the two germline ends. The CDR3 has 14 residues. The CDR3 region is CASRDSLYNSPLHF. The DNA of the CDR3 is TGTGCCAGCAGGGACAGCCTGTATAATTCACCCCTCCACTTT.